This TCR beta chain was sequenced during a study of T-cell reconstitution after alpha-beta-depleted transplantation in children. The TCRbeta library was prepared with unique molecular identifiers. TCRdb reanalysed the PCR reads using MiXCR and keeps one entry per CDR3 protein. The data hold some 520,000 distinct CDR3 sequences, with 32% observed a single time. Trimming took 1 base from V and 6 from J; bases not matched to a gene: 7. Germline V CDR1 and CDR2: KGHSH, LQKENI. CDR3 size: 15 residues. The source of this sequence is a human donor who donated a stem cell graft to a child with aplastic anemia. The sequencing used PBMCs from the stem cell graft donor, collected from the stem cell graft. The chain combines TRBV18 with TRBJ2-7, with 9 nucleotides matching TRBD1. The CDR3 DNA follows: TGTGCCAGCTCACCACGGACAGGGGTCCTCGGCGAGCAGTACTTC. Amino acids: CASSPRTGVLGEQYF.